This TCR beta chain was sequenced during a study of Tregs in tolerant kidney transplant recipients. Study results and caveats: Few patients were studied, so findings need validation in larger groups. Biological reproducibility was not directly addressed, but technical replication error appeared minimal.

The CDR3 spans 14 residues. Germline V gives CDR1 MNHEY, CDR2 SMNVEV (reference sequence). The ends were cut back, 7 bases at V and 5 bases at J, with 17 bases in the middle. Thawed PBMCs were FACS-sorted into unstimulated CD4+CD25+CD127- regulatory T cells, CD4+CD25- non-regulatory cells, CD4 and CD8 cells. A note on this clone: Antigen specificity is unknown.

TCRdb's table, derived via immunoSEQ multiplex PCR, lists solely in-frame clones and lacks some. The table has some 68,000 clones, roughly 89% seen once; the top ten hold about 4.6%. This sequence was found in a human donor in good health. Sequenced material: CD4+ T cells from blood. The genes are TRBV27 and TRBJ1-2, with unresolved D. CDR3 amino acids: CASTRTGNHYGYTF. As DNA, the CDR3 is TGTGCCAGCACCCGGACGGGAAACCATTATGGCTACACCTTC.